These 29 T cell receptor beta chains were sequenced from one sample in a study of blood T cell repertoires in COVID-19. This table comes from immunoSEQ multiplex PCR, and its TCRdb copy is limited to in-frame clones, with some not included. The sample lists around 84,000 clones, about 82% seen once, with approximately 20% in the top ten. The sequenced material came from peripheral blood. These receptors were obtained from an elderly man with active or convalescent COVID-19.

The rearrangement joins TRBV11-2 to TRBJ1-2; 7 bases align to TRBD1. The germline V gene encodes CDR1 SGHAT and CDR2 FQNNGV. V was pared by 7 bases and J by 2 bases, with 4 bases of the junction left unmatched. CDR3 length: 13 amino acids. DNA of the CDR3: TGTGCCAGCAAACCAGGGGGGAACTATGGCTACACCTTC. It codes for CASKPGGNYGYTF.

The V call is TRBV28, the J call TRBJ2-1; 7 positions agree with TRBD1. Per the germline V gene, CDR1 is MDHEN and CDR2 is SYDVKM. The J segment lost 9 bases and the V segment lost 10 bases, leaving 24 bases of the junction unmatched. This CDR3 contains 17 residues. CDR3 protein: CATWRIYGQVDRGEQFF. The CDR3 nucleotides read TGTGCCACCTGGAGGATTTATGGACAGGTAGATCGGGGTGAGCAGTTCTTC. Full variable domain (missing parts from reference TRBV28 and TRBJ2-1): DVKVTQSSRYLVKRTGEKVFLECVQDMDHENMFWYRQDPGLGLRLIYFSYDVKMKEKGDIPEGYSVSREKKERFSLILESASTNQTSMYLCATWRIYGQVDRGEQFFGPGTRLTVL.

The chain combines TRBV9 with TRBJ2-5; 7 nucleotides agree with TRBD1. The V segment lost 4 bases and the J segment 1 base; nucleotides outside the gene matches: 10. This CDR3 spans 16 amino acids. Germline V gives CDR1 SGDLS, CDR2 YYNGEE. This CDR3 is CASSTRQGVGQETQYF. CDR3 nucleotide sequence: TGTGCCAGCAGCACCCGACAGGGTGTGGGCCAAGAGACCCAGTACTTC.

This rearrangement joins TRBV19 to TRBJ1-4; D is perhaps TRBD1 (5 bases). CDR3 size: 16 residues. CDR1 LNHDA and CDR2 SQIVND come from the germline V gene (reference sequence). The germline V and J ends were trimmed by 3 bases and 4 bases, with 15 bases remaining between them. The CDR3 nucleotides are TGTGCCAGTAGTATTTCTTTACGACAGATTAATGAAAAACTGTTTTTT. It encodes CASSISLRQINEKLFF. Variable domain in full (rest from reference TRBV19 and TRBJ1-4): DGGITQSPKYLFRKEGQNVTLSCEQNLNHDAMYWYRQDPGQGLRLIYYSQIVNDFQKGDIAEGYSVSREKKESFPLTVTSAQKNPTAFYLCASSISLRQINEKLFFGSGTQLSVL.

This clone was observed a single time. The V and J genes are TRBV28 and TRBJ1-4; 10 bases align to TRBD1. The CDR3 runs to 16 residues. The V and J ends lost 6 bases and 1 base, in that order; junction bases with no gene match: 5. Germline V gene sequence: CDR1 MDHEN, CDR2 SYDVKM. This CDR3 reads CASRPTGGLTNEKLFF. The CDR3 coding sequence is TGTGCCAGCAGACCGACAGGGGGCCTAACTAATGAAAAACTGTTTTTT.

The chain combines TRBV7-9 with TRBJ2-1; TRBD2 aligns across 11 bases. This CDR3 is 15 amino acids long. V dropped 5 bases and J dropped 3; count of bases not matched to a gene: 3. CDR1 SEHNR and CDR2 FQNEAQ come from the germline V gene (reference sequence). The CDR3 nucleotides are TGTGCCAGCAGCCTGGGACTAGCGGTCTACAATGAGCAGTTCTTC. This encodes CASSLGLAVYNEQFF.

The CDR3 DNA reads TGCGCCAGCAGCGCAAAAACAGTTAATGAAAAACTGTTTTTT. It codes for CASSAKTVNEKLFF. The chain couples TRBV5-1 to TRBJ1-4, with D uncertain. Trimming left V 4 bases short and J 4 bases short, with 11 bases between. The CDR3 length is 14 residues. Looked up from germline, CDR1 is SGHRS and CDR2 is YFSETQ.

V gene TRBV6-1 combines with J gene TRBJ2-5, with 10 bases lining up with TRBD1. This CDR3 has 15 residues. Germline lookup yields CDR1 MNHNS and CDR2 SASEGT. J gave up 5 bases and V 3 bases, and 6 bases lay outside the gene matches. Written as DNA, the CDR3 is TGTGCCAGCAGTGAGGGGACAGGGGTTAGGGAGACCCAGTACTTC. Translation gives CASSEGTGVRETQYF.

The chain joins TRBV3-1 (or the pseudogene TRBV3-2) to TRBJ2-5; TRBD2 is a possible D gene (7 bases). Germline V gene data show CDR1 as LGHDT and CDR2 as YNNKEL (reference sequence). V lost 3 bases to trimming and J lost 5 bases, with 10 bases between them. The CDR3 length is 13 residues. The CDR3 DNA follows: TGTGCCAGCAGCCAGGGAGGGGGGGAGACCCAGTACTTC. This sequence encodes CASSQGGGETQYF.

The J gene is TRBJ2-1, the V gene TRBV5-1; a weak D match, TRBD2 (5 bases). Trimming took off 1 base at V and 5 bases at J, with 7 bases between the two ends. Looked up from germline, CDR1 is SGHRS and CDR2 is YFSETQ. This CDR3 spans 13 amino acids. The CDR3: CASSLRENNEQFF. Here the CDR3 DNA reads TGCGCCAGCAGCTTGAGGGAGAACAATGAGCAGTTCTTC.

This clone was detected once. The chain combines TRBV19 with TRBJ2-2, with a weak D call TRBD2 (5 bases). Germline lookup yields CDR1 LNHDA and CDR2 SQIVND (reference sequence). V dropped 4 bases and J dropped 0 bases, with 9 bases sitting between them. CDR3 length equals 15 residues. This CDR3 reads CASSTLAANTGELFF. DNA for the CDR3: TGTGCCAGTAGTACGCTAGCTGCGAACACCGGGGAGCTGTTTTTT.

The chain links TRBV3-1 (or the pseudogene TRBV3-2) to TRBJ1-5; TRBD1 is a possible D gene (6 bases). Germline V gene sequence: CDR1 LGHDT, CDR2 YNNKEL (reference sequence). Trimming cost V 3 bases and J 6 bases, with 15 bases left between them. CDR3 length equals 15 residues. CDR3 residues: CASSHSSGEGQPQHF. CDR3 nucleotide sequence: TGTGCCAGCAGCCATAGTTCAGGGGAGGGTCAGCCCCAGCATTTT.

The count of this clone is one. The chain combines TRBV18 with TRBJ2-7; 9 nucleotides match TRBD1. Trimming removed 2 bases from V and 4 bases from J; junction bases left unmatched: 0. The CDR3 has 13 amino acids. The germline V gene has CDR1 KGHSH and CDR2 LQKENI. Here the CDR3 reads CASSPGTGYEQYV. The CDR3 coding sequence is TGTGCCAGCTCACCAGGGACAGGGTACGAGCAGTACGTC.

This CDR3 reads CASSQGVTSGLRSYNEQFF. The CDR3, as DNA: TGTGCCAGCAGCCAAGGGGTGACTAGCGGGCTTCGCTCCTACAATGAGCAGTTCTTC. V usage is TRBV14 and J usage is TRBJ2-1; 10 bases match TRBD2. Germline CDR1 reads SGHDN; CDR2 reads FVKESK. The CDR3 sequence is 19 residues long. The ends lost 1 base at V and 0 bases at J; junction bases unmatched: 9.

The chain employs TRBV6-6 and TRBJ2-4; 10 positions match TRBD2. Germline CDR1 MNHNY, CDR2 SVGAGI (reference sequence). The CDR3 sequence is 14 residues long. Trimming at V came to 6 bases and at J to 10 bases, leaving 9 bases not matched to a gene. The CDR3 is CASSWDSGRTIQYF. For the CDR3, the DNA is TGTGCCAGCAGCTGGGATAGCGGGAGGACGATTCAGTACTTC.

A few counts support this clone. This rearrangement joins TRBV19 to TRBJ1-6; 9 bases line up with TRBD1. Per the germline V gene, CDR1 is LNHDA and CDR2 is SQIVND (reference sequence). CDR3 size: 16 residues. Trimming at V came to 3 bases and at J to 7 bases, leaving 7 bases not matched to a gene. The CDR3 spells CASSIGGTGWNSPLHF. CDR3 DNA: TGTGCCAGTAGTATTGGGGGGACAGGGTGGAATTCACCCCTCCACTTT.

This chain links TRBV7-2 with TRBJ2-3; D is undetermined. Germline-derived CDR1 and CDR2 are SGHTA and FQGNSA. This CDR3 has 14 residues. Trimming took off 2 bases at V and 6 bases at J, with 12 bases between the two ends. CDR3 loop: CASSLSASWDTQYF. CDR3 DNA: TGTGCCAGCAGCTTATCAGCTAGTTGGGATACGCAGTATTTT.

The rearrangement links TRBV9 to TRBJ1-3; possibly TRBD1 for D (5 bases). CDR3 length: 16 amino acids. Trimming cost V 5 bases and J 1 base, with 16 bases left between them. The V gene's germline CDR1 is SGDLS and CDR2 YYNGEE. In nucleotides, the CDR3 is TGTGCCAGCAGTCGTGATCCACAGGTTTCTGGAAACACCATATATTTT. Translation: CASSRDPQVSGNTIYF.

This clone appeared once. The chain recombines TRBV5-8 with TRBJ1-1; 9 bases are shared with TRBD1. Per germline, CDR1 SGHTS and CDR2 YDEGEE. The CDR3 contains 14 residues. V lost 5 bases and J lost 7; bases outside the gene matches: 9. CDR3 nucleotide sequence: TGTGCCAGCAGTTCGACAGGGGGAATTATTGAAGCTTTCTTT. Amino acid sequence: CASSSTGGIIEAFF.

The chain employs TRBV28 and TRBJ1-1; the D is unclear. Germline lookup yields CDR1 MDHEN and CDR2 SYDVKM. CDR3 length: 14 amino acids. V was trimmed by 6 bases and J by 5 bases, leaving 16 bases between them. The chain's CDR3 is CASRSTLELTEAFF. The CDR3 region has the DNA TGTGCCAGCAGATCCACCCTCGAGTTAACTGAAGCTTTCTTT.

This sequence joins TRBV19 and TRBJ1-1; D unclear. The CDR3 is 14 amino acids. Germline V lookup: CDR1 LNHDA, CDR2 SQIVND (reference sequence). The V end lost 4 bases, the J end lost 1 base, and 10 bases lay between the germline ends. The CDR3 coding sequence is TGTGCCAGTAGTACGGGGATTCGGAACACTGAAGCTTTCTTT. As protein: CASSTGIRNTEAFF.

This clone appeared a single time. This rearrangement joins TRBV5-1 to TRBJ2-5; D is uncertain. Trimming removed 4 bases at V and 1 base at J, with 5 bases between. Germline-derived CDR1 and CDR2 are SGHRS and YFSETQ. The CDR3 covers 12 residues. The CDR3: CASSPGQETQYF. CDR3 in DNA: TGCGCCAGCAGCCCGGGCCAAGAGACCCAGTACTTC.

This clone was counted only a few times. The chain has TRBV7-9 and TRBJ2-5; TRBD1 matches at 9 bases. CDR1 and CDR2 (germline): SEHNR, FQNEAQ (reference sequence). The CDR3 has 16 amino acids. The J segment lost 5 bases and the V segment lost 7 bases, leaving 14 bases of the junction unmatched. Here the CDR3 DNA reads TGTGCCAGCAACCGAGGCCGGGACAGGGTTTGGGAGACCCAGTACTTC. This encodes CASNRGRDRVWETQYF. Combining the CDR3 with reference TRBV7-9 and TRBJ2-5 gives the whole variable domain DTGVSQNPRHKITKRGQNVTFRCDPISEHNRLYWYRQTLGQGPEFLTYFQNEAQLEKSRLLSDRFSAERPKGSFSTLEIQRTEQGDSAMYLCASNRGRDRVWETQYFGPGTRLLVL.

The CDR3 region has the DNA TGTGCCAGTAGAGGCCCGGGGAAGGGTGACTATGGCTACACCTTC. This gives the protein CASRGPGKGDYGYTF. V and J are TRBV6-5 and TRBJ1-2; D is undetermined. CDR3 length equals 15 residues. Between the trimmed V and J ends, which lost 9 bases and 3 bases, there was a span of 20 bases. From germline, CDR1 is MNHEY and CDR2 SVGAGI.

V and J are TRBV5-1 and TRBJ2-1; maybe TRBD2 (6 bases). The CDR3 covers 12 residues. V was clipped by 4 bases and J by 9 bases, with 11 bases between them. Germline V gives CDR1 SGHRS, CDR2 YFSETQ. The CDR3 protein is CASSRRAFEQFF. CDR3 nucleotides: TGCGCCAGCAGCCGGAGGGCGTTTGAGCAGTTCTTC.

This clone was seen just once. The rearrangement links TRBV19 to TRBJ1-2; perhaps TRBD1 as D (6 bases). Germline CDR1 and CDR2: LNHDA and SQIVND (reference sequence). Trimming stripped 0 bases from V and 4 bases from J, with 12 bases between. CDR3 size: 15 residues. The CDR3, as DNA: TGTGCCAGTAGTATAGATTTTCAGGGGATCTATGGCTACACCTTC. Translating it yields CASSIDFQGIYGYTF.

The chain joins TRBV7-9 to TRBJ2-1; 10 nucleotides match TRBD2. V trimming: 4 bases; J trimming: 8 bases; junction bases outside the gene matches: 8. This CDR3 is 15 amino acids long. CDR1 and CDR2 from the germline V gene are SEHNR and FQNEAQ (reference sequence). The CDR3 DNA reads as TGTGCCAGCAGCTCAACTAGCGGGGTCTGGGATGAGCAGTTCTTC. Translated: CASSSTSGVWDEQFF.

The chain combines TRBV10-1 with TRBJ1-6, with TRBD1 matching 8 bases. The V gene end was trimmed by 4 bases and the J gene end by 8 bases; junction bases not matched to a gene: 7. This CDR3 spans 15 amino acids. Germline V gives CDR1 WNHNN, CDR2 SYGVQD (reference sequence). The CDR3 here is CASSGPGQVDSPLHF. CDR3 nucleotides: TGCGCCAGCAGTGGACCGGGACAGGTGGATTCACCCCTCCACTTT.

J is TRBJ1-5 and V is TRBV24-1, with 9 bases that match TRBD1. CDR3 length: 15 amino acids. CDR1 is KGHDR, CDR2 SFDVKD, per germline. The junction had 4 bases not matched to a gene; V was cut back by 2 bases and J by 6 bases. CDR3: CATSDSRQGGQPQHF. The CDR3 region has the DNA TGTGCCACCAGTGATTCCCGACAGGGGGGTCAGCCCCAGCATTTT.